A single sample is the source of the 31 T cell receptor beta chains below, sequenced in a study of PD-1 blockade in classical Hodgkin lymphoma. Some clones are missing from TCRdb's copy, which holds only in-frame ones; the method was immunoSEQ multiplex PCR. The data contain tens of thousands of clones, roughly 90% of them singletons. The time point here: cycle 4 day 1 (C4D1), after 5 to 7 weeks of nivolumab. Every patient had relapsed following autologous stem cell transplantation, and cohorts differed in brentuximab vedotin exposure. The specimen was peripheral blood mononuclear cells (PBMCs), collected before the fourth cycle of nivolumab. Every receptor here comes from a human donor with classical Hodgkin lymphoma.

The gene calls are TRBV6-6 and TRBJ2-4; tentatively, D is TRBD1 or TRBD2 (5 bases each). This CDR3 has 11 residues. The V end lost 10 bases, the J end lost 9 bases, and 13 bases lay between the germline ends. Germline CDR1 reads MNHNY; CDR2 reads SVGAGI (reference sequence). Here the CDR3 DNA reads TGTGCCACCGTTGGGGGACGCATTCAGTACTTC. This codes for CATVGGRIQYF.

The gene calls are TRBV13 and TRBJ2-3; 7 bases are shared with TRBD2. CDR1 and CDR2 (germline): PRHDT, FYEKMQ (reference sequence). The CDR3 is made up of 15 amino acids. The V and J ends lost 7 bases and 2 bases, in that order; junction bases with no gene match: 9. The CDR3 is CASIKRGILTDTQYF. CDR3 sequence (DNA): TGTGCCAGCATCAAGCGGGGCATCCTCACAGATACGCAGTATTTT.

This clone has only one observation. The V call is TRBV11-3, the J call TRBJ2-2; 8 bases agree with TRBD2. Germline V gives CDR1 SGHNT, CDR2 YENEEA. The CDR3 covers 14 residues. With V trimmed by 5 bases and J by 6 bases, 5 bases remained unmatched. This CDR3 is CASSLGRAAGELFF. The CDR3 DNA sequence: TGTGCCAGCAGCCTCGGGAGGGCCGCCGGGGAGCTGTTTTTT.

A single count supports this clone. The rearrangement links TRBV14 to TRBJ2-2, with 9 bases fitting TRBD2. CDR3 length: 16 amino acids. Germline-derived CDR1 and CDR2 are SGHDN and FVKESK. With 2 bases clipped from V and 5 bases from J, the junction kept 6 bases outside the gene matches. The CDR3 sequence is CASSQPRLAETGELFF. In nucleotides, the CDR3 is TGTGCCAGCAGCCAACCTCGACTAGCGGAGACCGGGGAGCTGTTTTTT.

This clone was observed a few times. The CDR3 loop reads CATSSKGQGGPSNQPQHF. The CDR3 coding sequence is TGTGCCACCAGCAGTAAAGGACAGGGGGGACCTAGCAATCAGCCCCAGCATTTT. The genes are TRBV15 and TRBJ1-5, with TRBD1 matching 10 bases. V was clipped by 3 bases and J by 0 bases; unmatched bases: 8. This CDR3 has 18 residues. The V gene's germline CDR1 is LNHNV and CDR2 YYDKDF (reference sequence).

The J gene is TRBJ2-3, the V gene TRBV7-9; 7 bases match TRBD2. In germline, CDR1 is SEHNR, CDR2 FQNEAQ (reference sequence). The CDR3 covers 13 residues. V lost 8 bases, J lost 3 bases, and 5 bases stayed unmatched. The CDR3 coding sequence is TGTGCCAGCCTCGGGAGGCGAACAGATACGCAGTATTTT. Translation: CASLGRRTDTQYF.

The chain links TRBV6-4 to TRBJ2-7; D tentatively fits TRBD1 or TRBD2 (6 bases each). Trimming left V 8 bases short and J 2 bases short, with 28 bases between. CDR3 length: 18 amino acids. Germline CDR1 MRHNA, CDR2 SNTAGT. Written as DNA, the CDR3 is TGTGCCAGCTCCACTCCGGGGGCAGGCCCCATATACACCTACGAGCAGTACTTC. This translates into CASSTPGAGPIYTYEQYF.

The V and J genes are TRBV6-4 and TRBJ2-1, with D possibly matching TRBD2 (6 bases). Trimming shortened V by 6 bases and J by 1 base, and 13 bases separated the two germline ends. CDR1 MRHNA and CDR2 SNTAGT come from the germline V gene. The CDR3 covers 15 residues. The CDR3 here is CASRASEASYNEQFF. For the CDR3, the DNA is TGTGCCAGCAGAGCTAGCGAGGCATCCTACAATGAGCAGTTCTTC.

The chain uses TRBV2 and TRBJ2-6; the D gene is possibly TRBD1 (6 bases). Germline CDR1 SNHLY, CDR2 FYNNEI. This CDR3 spans 15 amino acids. V lost 3 bases and J lost 2, with 8 bases in between. CDR3 nucleotides: TGTGCCAGCAGTGATGAGGGGGCTGGGGCCAACGTCCTGACTTTC. The encoded protein is CASSDEGAGANVLTF.

The V call is TRBV2, the J call TRBJ2-3; 11 bases are shared with TRBD2. The CDR3 consists of 18 residues. Germline loops: CDR1 SNHLY, CDR2 FYNNEI. V gave up 4 bases and J gave up 1 base; unmatched junction bases: 10. The CDR3 DNA reads as TGTGCCAGCAGTGGCCTAGCGGGAGGTATTTACGGCACAGATACGCAGTATTTT. Encoded protein: CASSGLAGGIYGTDTQYF.

The chain is built from TRBV2 and TRBJ2-1, with TRBD2 identical over 8 bases. This CDR3 comprises 14 residues. Germline V gene sequence: CDR1 SNHLY, CDR2 FYNNEI. J gave up 9 bases and V 7 bases, and 11 bases lay outside the gene matches. DNA of the CDR3: TGTGCCAGCATTGACGGAGCGGGAGCGGCTGAGCAGTTCTTC. Translating it yields CASIDGAGAAEQFF.

This CDR3 is CSVGGNAVSYEQYF. As DNA, the CDR3 is TGCAGCGTTGGAGGGAACGCCGTCTCCTACGAGCAGTACTTC. The V and J genes are TRBV29-1 and TRBJ2-7; maybe TRBD2 (5 bases). Trimming stripped 4 bases from V and 0 bases from J, with 13 bases between. This CDR3 spans 14 amino acids. Germline V gene sequence: CDR1 SQVTM, CDR2 ANQGSEA.

The V gene is TRBV30, the J gene TRBJ2-1, with 7 nucleotides matching TRBD1. The V gene end was trimmed by 7 bases and the J gene end by 7 bases; junction bases not matched to a gene: 13. CDR1 is GTSNPN and CDR2 is SVGIG in the germline V gene (reference sequence). This CDR3 contains 14 residues. The CDR3 loop is CASSGQARRNEQFF. The DNA for the CDR3 is TGTGCCTCTTCCGGACAGGCCCGAAGAAATGAGCAGTTCTTC.

Worth noting for this clone: The same CDR3 also results from other DNA sequences found in this sample. The chain combines TRBV5-5 with TRBJ1-5, with D hard to call. The germline V gene has CDR1 SGHKS and CDR2 YYEKEE (reference sequence). The CDR3 has 14 residues. V was clipped by 0 bases and J by 5 bases, with 9 bases between them. As DNA, the CDR3 is TGTGCCAGCAGCTTGGCCCGAGGTGATCAGCCCCAGCATTTT. Protein sequence: CASSLARGDQPQHF.

The rearrangement joins TRBV11-2 to TRBJ2-7, with D unclear. From germline, CDR1 is SGHAT and CDR2 FQNNGV. Trimming cost V 0 bases and J 3 bases, with 9 bases left between them. This CDR3 is 14 amino acids long. This chain's CDR3 is CASSLDRSLYEQYF. In DNA form, the CDR3 reads TGTGCCAGCAGCTTAGATCGTTCTCTCTACGAGCAGTACTTC.

This chain joins TRBV6-5 and TRBJ2-6; 7 bases are a match to TRBD2. V shed 5 bases and J 2 bases; nucleotides not matched to a gene: 3. CDR3 size: 15 residues. The germline V gene has CDR1 MNHEY and CDR2 SVGAGI. The DNA for the CDR3 is TGTGCCAGCAGTGGGGGGGTAGCTGGGGCCAACGTCCTGACTTTC. Its protein product is CASSGGVAGANVLTF.

The V and J genes are TRBV7-2 and TRBJ2-1; 10 bases match TRBD2. The germline V gene has CDR1 SGHTA and CDR2 FQGNSA. V lost 3 bases, J lost 10 bases, and 6 bases stayed unmatched. The CDR3 consists of 14 residues. This CDR3 is CASSLVGTSVEQFF. DNA of the CDR3: TGTGCCAGCAGCTTGGTCGGGACTAGCGTCGAGCAGTTCTTC.

The chain has TRBV7-2 and TRBJ2-3, with D perhaps matching TRBD2 (6 bases). Between the trimmed V and J ends, which lost 5 bases and 0 bases, there was a span of 12 bases. The CDR3 has 15 residues. Germline loops: CDR1 SGHTA, CDR2 FQGNSA. DNA of the CDR3: TGTGCCAGCAGCCGTTCTAGCGTGAGCACAGATACGCAGTATTTT. Residues: CASSRSSVSTDTQYF.

The chain has TRBV5-1 and TRBJ2-3; 8 bases are shared with TRBD2. The V gene end was trimmed by 1 base and the J gene end by 1 base; junction bases not matched to a gene: 2. The CDR3 extends over 15 amino acids. Germline CDR1 and CDR2: SGHRS and YFSETQ. CDR3 sequence reads: CASSLQRERTDTQYF. CDR3 DNA: TGCGCCAGCAGCTTGCAGCGGGAGCGCACAGATACGCAGTATTTT.

The V and J genes are TRBV6-4 and TRBJ2-6, with a weak D call TRBD1 (6 bases). The germline V gene encodes CDR1 MRHNA and CDR2 SNTAGT. Deletions cut 4 bases from V and 2 bases from J, with 6 bases between. There are 14 residues in the CDR3. In DNA form, the CDR3 reads TGTGCCAGCAGTGCAGGGGCTGGGGCCAACGTCCTGACTTTC. It encodes CASSAGAGANVLTF.

The CDR3 DNA sequence: TGTGCCAGCAGTTGGGACAGGGGGCTGGTCGGGGAGCTGTTTTTT. The encoded protein is CASSWDRGLVGELFF. The chain is built from TRBV7-9 and TRBJ2-2; TRBD1 matches at 12 bases. Trimming removed 6 bases from V and 7 bases from J; junction bases left unmatched: 6. The CDR3 loop spans 15 amino acids. Germline assignment: CDR1 SEHNR and CDR2 FQNEAQ (reference sequence).

The table lists this clone with a few counts. The CDR3 sequence: CAIRPTGDANYGYTF. DNA of the CDR3: TGTGCCATCAGGCCCACAGGGGATGCTAACTATGGCTACACCTTC. The chain recombines TRBV10-3 with TRBJ1-2, with 7 bases that match TRBD1. J lost 0 bases, V lost 6 bases, and 7 bases had no gene match. Germline-derived CDR1 and CDR2 are ENHRY and SYGVKD. The CDR3 is 15 amino acids.

This sequence joins TRBV4-2 and TRBJ2-1; D call uncertain. V lost 5 bases and J lost 8, with 7 bases in between. The CDR3 totals 11 residues. Germline assignment: CDR1 LGHNA and CDR2 YNFKEQ. This CDR3 is CASSTHDEQFF. The CDR3 DNA reads TGTGCCAGCAGCACGCACGATGAGCAGTTCTTC.

The gene calls are TRBV27 and TRBJ2-7, with 7 bases aligning to TRBD1. Trimming cost V 3 bases and J 2 bases; bases outside gene matches: 10. This CDR3 is built from 16 residues. From germline, CDR1 is MNHEY and CDR2 SMNVEV (reference sequence). The CDR3 loop is CASSFSTGDLTYEQYF. The CDR3, as DNA: TGTGCCAGCAGTTTTTCAACAGGGGACCTAACCTACGAGCAGTACTTC.

The DNA of the CDR3 is TGCAGCGCAGAGGACAGACGGAGTATGAACACTGAAGCTTTCTTT. This sequence encodes CSAEDRRSMNTEAFF. J is TRBJ1-1 and V is TRBV29-1; D might be TRBD1 (6 bases). The CDR3 extends over 15 amino acids. Germline CDR1 reads SQVTM; CDR2 reads ANQGSEA. Trimming cost V 7 bases and J 0 bases, with 18 bases left between them. The full variable domain, in which reference TRBV29-1 and TRBJ1-1 provide the parts outside the CDR3, is SAVISQKPSRDICQRGTSLTIQCQVDSQVTMMFWYRQQPGQSLTLIATANQGSEATYESGFVIDKFPISRPNLTFSTLTVSNMSPEDSSIYLCSAEDRRSMNTEAFFGQGTRLTVV.

The rearrangement links TRBV18 to TRBJ2-2, with TRBD1 matching 8 bases. The CDR3 is made up of 15 amino acids. Germline-derived CDR1 and CDR2 are KGHSH and LQKENI. Trimming took 4 bases from V and 7 from J; bases not matched to a gene: 8. The CDR3 DNA follows: TGTGCCAGCTCACAACAGACAGGGGTGCACGGGGAGCTGTTTTTT. Its protein product is CASSQQTGVHGELFF.

This clone showed up just once. The chain has TRBV27 and TRBJ2-7; unclear D gene. Per the germline V gene, CDR1 is MNHEY and CDR2 is SMNVEV (reference sequence). V lost 3 bases, J lost 4 bases, and 10 bases lay in between. The CDR3 is made up of 13 amino acids. As DNA, the CDR3 is TGTGCCAGCAGTTTTCTCCCCTTATACGAGCAGTACTTC. Amino acids: CASSFLPLYEQYF.

This chain's CDR3 is CASRDGQYSNQPQHF. CDR3 coding DNA: TGTGCCAGCAGAGACGGACAGTATAGCAATCAGCCCCAGCATTTT. The V gene is TRBV27, the J gene TRBJ1-5; a possible D gene is TRBD1 (6 bases). Germline-derived CDR1 and CDR2 are MNHEY and SMNVEV (reference sequence). The CDR3 loop spans 15 amino acids. Trimming pared 6 bases from V and 0 bases from J, leaving 12 bases between.

V usage is TRBV7-3 and J usage is TRBJ2-3; perhaps D is TRBD1 or TRBD2 (5 bases each). Deletions cut 5 bases from V and 1 base from J, with 16 bases between. CDR1 and CDR2 (germline): SGHTA, FQGTGA. The CDR3 extends over 16 amino acids. This CDR3 reads CASSELGEGGTDTQYF. For the CDR3, the DNA is TGTGCCAGCAGCGAACTAGGGGAAGGTGGCACAGATACGCAGTATTTT.

The chain is built from TRBV5-4 and TRBJ1-1, with TRBD1 as a possible D gene (5 bases). The ends were cut back, 4 bases at V and 6 bases at J, with 19 bases in the middle. Germline CDR1 SGHNT, CDR2 YYREEE (reference sequence). The CDR3 runs to 15 residues. The CDR3 sequence: CASSPLGGVGAEAFF. The CDR3, as DNA: TGTGCCAGCAGCCCTCTCGGGGGGGTGGGCGCTGAAGCTTTCTTT.

This clone was seen more than once but under ten times. The rearrangement links TRBV13 to TRBJ2-7; D unclear. Deletions cut 4 bases from V and 0 bases from J, with 7 bases between. This CDR3 comprises 13 residues. Germline-derived CDR1 and CDR2 are PRHDT and FYEKMQ (reference sequence). CDR3 region: CASSSLTSYEQYF. The CDR3 region has the DNA TGTGCCAGCAGCTCTCTAACCTCCTACGAGCAGTACTTC.